Following are 7 T cell receptor beta chains from one sample sequenced in a study of control samples from healthy donors and cancer patients. The method was immunoSEQ multiplex PCR; TCRdb's version includes in-frame clones alone and lacks a portion of them. Among 55,000 to 80,000 clones, roughly nine tenths were seen once, and the ten largest hold roughly 5.5%. The sequencing sample was made of PBMCs. The source is a man aged 60-69 years with colorectal cancer.

This clone appeared a few times. This chain links TRBV29-1 with TRBJ2-7; possibly TRBD1 for D (6 bases). V lost 4 bases, J lost 5 bases, and 15 bases lay in between. The CDR3 has 13 amino acids. Germline loops: CDR1 SQVTM, CDR2 ANQGSEA. The CDR3 nucleotides read TGCAGCGTTGGAAGGGGGAAGGGCCACGAGCAGTACTTC. This translates into CSVGRGKGHEQYF.

The V call is TRBV6-2 or TRBV6-3, the J call TRBJ2-7; D may be TRBD2 (6 bases). There are 15 residues in the CDR3. V lost 2 bases to trimming and J lost 1 base, with 12 bases between them. CDR1 MNHEY and CDR2 SVGEGT come from the germline V gene. As DNA, the CDR3 is TGTGCCAGCAGTTACCCGGGACTCCATTCCTACGAGCAGTACTTC. This codes for CASSYPGLHSYEQYF.

The V gene is TRBV7-8, the J gene TRBJ2-7; TRBD2 matches 11 bases. The V segment lost 6 bases and the J segment 0 bases; nucleotides outside the gene matches: 13. The length of the CDR3 is 18 residues. The germline gives CDR1 SGHVS, CDR2 FQNEAQ. The CDR3 spells CASRSPLRLAGNSYEQYF. The DNA of the CDR3 is TGTGCCAGCAGAAGTCCCTTAAGACTAGCGGGGAACTCCTACGAGCAGTACTTC.

Of note for this clone: The germline gene is not matched at one end of the junction; a read error may be the cause. V is TRBV6-6 and J is TRBJ2-7; D might be TRBD1 (6 bases). This CDR3 is 13 amino acids long. Germline V gene sequence: CDR1 MNHNY, CDR2 SVGAGI (reference sequence). The chain's CDR3 is CASSYLSGQGMHF. CDR3 nucleotides: TGTGCCAGCAGTTACTTATCGGGACAAGGGATGCACTTC.

The rearrangement joins TRBV7-9 to TRBJ1-2; 9 bases are a match to TRBD1. CDR3 length: 14 residues. After removal of 5 bases from V and 0 bases from J, the junction contained 1 base not matched to a gene. Germline V CDR1 and CDR2: SEHNR, FQNEAQ (reference sequence). CDR3 residues: CASSRDRANYGYTF. The DNA of the CDR3 is TGTGCCAGCAGCCGGGACAGGGCTAACTATGGCTACACCTTC.

The CDR3 DNA reads TGCGCCAGCAGCCCTGGCGGGGGGTCTTTCTCCTACGAGCAGTACTTC. Its protein product is CASSPGGGSFSYEQYF. The chain combines TRBV5-1 with TRBJ2-7, with 8 nucleotides matching TRBD2. J gave up 0 bases and V 4 bases, and 9 bases lay outside the gene matches. Germline V gene sequence: CDR1 SGHRS, CDR2 YFSETQ. This CDR3 comprises 16 residues. The full variable domain, in which reference TRBV5-1 and TRBJ2-7 provide the parts outside the CDR3, is KAGVTQTPRYLIKTRGQQVTLSCSPISGHRSVSWYQQTPGQGLQFLFEYFSETQRNKGNFPGRFSGRQFSNSRSEMNVSTLELGDSALYLCASSPGGGSFSYEQYFGPGTRLTVT.

CDR3 loop: CASTLSGAYNEQFF. The CDR3 DNA reads TGTGCCAGCACACTTAGCGGGGCCTACAATGAGCAGTTCTTC. The chain joins TRBV6-5 to TRBJ2-1, with TRBD2 matching 8 bases. Germline lookup yields CDR1 MNHEY and CDR2 SVGAGI. J gave up 2 bases and V 7 bases, and 4 bases lay outside the gene matches. The CDR3 totals 14 residues.